The rows below give T cell receptor beta chains drawn from one sample of a study of T-cell reconstitution after alpha-beta-depleted transplantation in children. Each CDR3 protein gets one entry after TCRdb re-called the PCR reads with MiXCR. Of a few hundred thousand distinct CDR3 sequences listed, approximately 30% were seen once; the top ten hold under 45%. Sequences were derived from PBMCs, sampled before TCRalphabeta/CD19-depleted stem cell transplant. The receptors stem from a boy in the first two years of life with Wiskott-Aldrich syndrome, due to receive a stem cell transplant. The CDR3 runs from the conserved cysteine through the conserved F or W. A D gene is named only where the DNA matches it firmly. Some rows mark clone size as missing; the rest say once, few, many or name a class of expanded clone.

d_gene,abundance,j_gene,v_gene,CDR3aa,CDR3nt
NA,few,TRBJ2-5,TRBV5-1,CASSLESRRQETQYF,TGCGCCAGCAGCTTGGAGTCTAGGAGACAAGAGACCCAGTACTTC
TRBD1,few,TRBJ2-7,TRBV15,CATSRGDRRIYEQYF,TGTGCCACCAGCAGAGGGGACAGGAGAATTTACGAGCAGTACTTC
TRBD1,few,TRBJ1-1,TRBV5-1,CASSQTQGAHTEAFF,TGCGCCAGCAGCCAGACTCAGGGGGCCCACACTGAAGCTTTCTTT
TRBD2,NA,TRBJ2-5,TRBV6-1,CASRGLAVQETHYF,TGTGCCAGCAGGGGACTAGCGGTCCAAGAGACCCACTACTTC
NA,few,TRBJ1-1,TRBV28,CASSYPSRNTEAFF,TGTGCCAGCAGCTATCCAAGTAGGAACACTGAAGCTTTCTTT
TRBD2,few,TRBJ2-1,TRBV5-1,CASSPRLAGTLYNEQFF,TGCGCCAGCAGCCCGAGACTAGCGGGAACACTGTACAATGAGCAGTTCTTC
NA,NA,TRBJ2-3,TRBV5-1,CASSFGIPTDTQYF,TGCGCCAGCAGCTTCGGAATCCCCACAGATACGCAGTATTTT
NA,NA,TRBJ2-3,TRBV5-1,CASSWSTGGGPADTQYF,TGCGCCAGCAGCTGGTCAACCGGGGGAGGCCCAGCAGATACGCAGTATTTT
TRBD1,NA,TRBJ2-7,TRBV20-1,CSAQDRVEQYF,TGCAGTGCTCAGGACAGGGTCGAGCAGTACTTC
NA,NA,TRBJ1-2,TRBV29-1,CSVRGGSSYGYTF,TGCAGCGTTCGGGGGGGGTCCAGCTATGGCTACACCTTC
NA,few,TRBJ2-3,TRBV20-1,CSASVGWADTQYF,TGCAGTGCTAGTGTGGGGTGGGCAGATACGCAGTATTTT
TRBD2,few,TRBJ2-3,TRBV5-1,CASSFGTSGNTDTQYF,TGCGCCAGCAGCTTCGGGACTAGCGGGAACACAGATACGCAGTATTTT
NA,NA,TRBJ2-1,TRBV30,CAWRAGSYNEQFF,TGTGCCTGGAGGGCAGGGTCTTACAATGAGCAGTTCTTC
NA,NA,TRBJ2-7,TRBV28,CASDNTYEQYF,TGTGCCAGCGATAATACCTACGAGCAGTACTTC
NA,few,TRBJ2-5,TRBV7-6,CASSLGPIALETQYF,TGTGCCAGCAGCCTGGGACCGATCGCGTTGGAGACCCAGTACTTC
NA,few,TRBJ2-1,TRBV5-1,CASRDHEVPYNEQFF,TGCGCCAGCAGGGATCATGAGGTCCCTTACAATGAGCAGTTCTTC
TRBD1,few,TRBJ2-1,TRBV29-1,CSVGTAYNEQFF,TGCAGCGTCGGGACAGCTTACAATGAGCAGTTCTTC
TRBD1,NA,TRBJ2-7,TRBV27,CASSPDRDRAYEQYF,TGTGCCAGCAGTCCGGATCGGGACAGGGCCTACGAGCAGTACTTC
TRBD1,few,TRBJ2-5,TRBV19,CASSYRGQETQYF,TGTGCCAGTAGTTACAGGGGACAAGAGACCCAGTACTTC
NA,NA,TRBJ2-1,TRBV12-3/TRBV12-4,CASSSRLVIGPNNEQFF,TGTGCCAGCAGCTCTAGACTAGTAATCGGACCCAACAATGAGCAGTTCTTC
NA,NA,TRBJ2-1,TRBV7-8,CASSFRGNSYNEQFF,TGTGCCAGCAGCTTCAGAGGGAACTCCTACAATGAGCAGTTCTTC
NA,once,TRBJ1-4,TRBV18,CASSPTGSELFF,TGTGCCAGCTCACCGACAGGCAGCGAACTGTTTTTT
NA,NA,TRBJ1-1,TRBV9,CASSVALPERAFF,TGTGCCAGCAGCGTAGCTCTCCCCGAGCGGGCTTTCTTT
TRBD2,NA,TRBJ2-1,TRBV11-1,CASSLGPGTSGKPYEQFF,TGTGCCAGCAGCCTGGGCCCCGGGACTAGCGGAAAACCGTATGAGCAGTTCTTC
NA,NA,TRBJ2-1,TRBV5-1,CASSLARREWNNEQFF,TGCGCCAGCAGCTTGGCTCGTCGGGAGTGGAACAATGAGCAGTTCTTC
NA,NA,TRBJ2-7,TRBV12-3/TRBV12-4,CASSPKWPKGTYEQYF,TGTGCCAGCAGTCCTAAATGGCCCAAGGGTACCTACGAGCAGTACTTC
NA,NA,TRBJ2-1,TRBV10-3,CAISDGVGEQFF,TGTGCCATCAGTGACGGGGTTGGTGAGCAGTTCTTC
NA,few,TRBJ2-7,TRBV24-1,CATSDLRGVQYF,TGTGCCACCAGTGATCTCAGGGGGGTGCAGTACTTC
NA,NA,TRBJ1-4,TRBV5-1,CASSLQGASNEKLFF,TGCGCCAGCAGCTTGCAGGGCGCATCGAATGAAAAACTGTTTTTT
TRBD2,NA,TRBJ2-7,TRBV6-1,CASRSGLAGYEQYF,TGTGCCAGCAGATCGGGACTAGCTGGCTACGAGCAGTACTTC
TRBD2,few,TRBJ2-1,TRBV5-1,CASSLTSSGNEQFF,TGCGCCAGCAGCCTGACTAGCTCGGGTAATGAGCAGTTCTTC
NA,NA,TRBJ2-3,TRBV20-1,CSASPNGGSTDTQYF,TGCAGTGCTAGTCCTAACGGGGGCAGCACAGATACGCAGTATTTT